This TCR beta chain was recorded in a study of T cell changes during pregnancy in multiple sclerosis. Profiled with immunoSEQ multiplex PCR; TCRdb holds only in-frame clones, not every one. The sample has tens of thousands of clones, around 94% seen once. The CDR3 loop spans 13 amino acids. Germline CDR1 is KGHSH and CDR2 is LQKENI. Trimming removed 3 bases at V and 4 bases at J, with 8 bases between. The receptor was isolated from a female donor with multiple sclerosis, enrolled in a pregnancy study. V usage is TRBV18 and J usage is TRBJ2-3, with unresolved D. The sample here was CD4+ T cells from peripheral blood mononuclear cells, taken in the second trimester of pregnancy. CDR3: CASSPVAADTQYF. CDR3 sequence (DNA): TGTGCCAGCTCACCGGTCGCGGCAGATACGCAGTATTTT. Full variable domain (rest looked up from reference TRBV18 and TRBJ2-3): NAGVMQNPRHLVRRRGQEARLRCSPMKGHSHVYWYRQLPEEGLKFMVYLQKENIIDESGMPKERFSAEFPKEGPSILRIQQVVRGDSAAYFCASSPVAADTQYFGPGTRLTVL.